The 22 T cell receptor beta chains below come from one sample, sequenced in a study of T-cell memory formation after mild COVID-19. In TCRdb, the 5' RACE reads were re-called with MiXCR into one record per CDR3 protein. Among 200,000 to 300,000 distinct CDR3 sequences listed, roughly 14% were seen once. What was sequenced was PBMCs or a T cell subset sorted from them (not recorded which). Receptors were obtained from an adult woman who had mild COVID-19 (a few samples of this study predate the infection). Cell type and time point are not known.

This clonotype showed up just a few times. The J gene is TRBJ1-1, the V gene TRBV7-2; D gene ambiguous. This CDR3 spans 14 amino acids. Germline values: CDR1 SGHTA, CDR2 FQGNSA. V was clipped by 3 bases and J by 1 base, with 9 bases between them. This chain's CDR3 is CASSLFRGNTEAFF. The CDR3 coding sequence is TGTGCCAGCAGCTTGTTCCGGGGGAACACTGAAGCTTTCTTT.

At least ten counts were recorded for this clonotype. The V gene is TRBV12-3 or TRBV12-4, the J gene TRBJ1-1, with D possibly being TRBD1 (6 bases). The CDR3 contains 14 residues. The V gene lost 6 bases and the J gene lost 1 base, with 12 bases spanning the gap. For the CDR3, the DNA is TGTGCCAGCAGGCGCCCGACAGGGAACACTGAAGCTTTCTTT. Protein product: CASRRPTGNTEAFF.

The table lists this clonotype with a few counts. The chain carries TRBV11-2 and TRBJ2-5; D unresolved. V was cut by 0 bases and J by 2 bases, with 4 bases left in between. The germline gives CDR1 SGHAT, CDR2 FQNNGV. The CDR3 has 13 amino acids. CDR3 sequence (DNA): TGTGCCAGCAGCTTAGATTGGCAAGAGACCCAGTACTTC. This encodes CASSLDWQETQYF.

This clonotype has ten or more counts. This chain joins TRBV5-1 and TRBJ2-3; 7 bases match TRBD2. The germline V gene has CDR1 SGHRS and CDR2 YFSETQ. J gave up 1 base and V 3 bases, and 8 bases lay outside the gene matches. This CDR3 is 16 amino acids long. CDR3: CASSSASGRGTDTQYF. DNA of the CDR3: TGCGCCAGCAGCTCCGCTAGCGGAAGGGGCACAGATACGCAGTATTTT.

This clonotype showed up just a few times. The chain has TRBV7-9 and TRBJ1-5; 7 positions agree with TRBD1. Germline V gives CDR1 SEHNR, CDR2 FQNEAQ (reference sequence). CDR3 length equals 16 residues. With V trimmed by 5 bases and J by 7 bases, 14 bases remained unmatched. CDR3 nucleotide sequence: TGTGCCAGCAGCCCCTCTGTAGGGGGCGCCGGCCAGCCCCAGCATTTT. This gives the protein CASSPSVGGAGQPQHF.

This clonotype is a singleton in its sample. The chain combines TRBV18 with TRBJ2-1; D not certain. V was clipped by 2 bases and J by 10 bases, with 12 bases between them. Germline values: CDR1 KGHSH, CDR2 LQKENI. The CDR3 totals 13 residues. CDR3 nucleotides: TGTGCCAGCTCACCAGGGATCGAGACAGAGCAGTTCTTC. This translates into CASSPGIETEQFF.

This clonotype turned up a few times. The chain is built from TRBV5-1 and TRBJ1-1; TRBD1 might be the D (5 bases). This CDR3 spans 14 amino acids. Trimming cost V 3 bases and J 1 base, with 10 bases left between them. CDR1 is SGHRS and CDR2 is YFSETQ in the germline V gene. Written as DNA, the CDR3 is TGCGCCAGCAGCTCCGGGACTTGGAACACTGAAGCTTTCTTT. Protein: CASSSGTWNTEAFF.

The CDR3 nucleotides read TGCAGCGTTGAGCGAGGACAGGGTGGTCTGTATTTT. This encodes CSVERGQGGLYF. The J gene is TRBJ2-3, the V gene TRBV29-1; 8 nucleotides agree with TRBD1. The CDR3 runs 12 residues. Germline CDR1 is SQVTM and CDR2 is ANQGSEA. V was pared by 3 bases and J by 14 bases, with 10 bases of the junction left unmatched.

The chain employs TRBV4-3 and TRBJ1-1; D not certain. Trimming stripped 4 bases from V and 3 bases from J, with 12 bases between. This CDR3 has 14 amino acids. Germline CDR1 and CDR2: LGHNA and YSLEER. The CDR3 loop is CASSPLQSYTEAFF. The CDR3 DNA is TGCGCCAGCAGCCCCCTACAGTCCTACACTGAAGCTTTCTTT.

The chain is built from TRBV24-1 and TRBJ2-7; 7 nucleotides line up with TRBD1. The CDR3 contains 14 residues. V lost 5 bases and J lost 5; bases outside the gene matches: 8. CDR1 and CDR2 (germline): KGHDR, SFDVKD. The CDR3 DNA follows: TGTGCCACCAGTGGACAGGGAAGAGGCGACGAGCAGTACTTC. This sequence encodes CATSGQGRGDEQYF.

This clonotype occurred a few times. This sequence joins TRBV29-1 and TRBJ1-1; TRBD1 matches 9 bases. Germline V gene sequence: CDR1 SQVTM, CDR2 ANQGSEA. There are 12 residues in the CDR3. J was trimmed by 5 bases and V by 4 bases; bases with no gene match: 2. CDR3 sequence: CSVGTGATEAFF. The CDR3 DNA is TGCAGCGTTGGGACAGGGGCGACTGAAGCTTTCTTT. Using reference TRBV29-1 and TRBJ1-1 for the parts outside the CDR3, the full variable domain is SAVISQKPSRDICQRGTSLTIQCQVDSQVTMMFWYRQQPGQSLTLIATANQGSEATYESGFVIDKFPISRPNLTFSTLTVSNMSPEDSSIYLCSVGTGATEAFFGQGTRLTVV.

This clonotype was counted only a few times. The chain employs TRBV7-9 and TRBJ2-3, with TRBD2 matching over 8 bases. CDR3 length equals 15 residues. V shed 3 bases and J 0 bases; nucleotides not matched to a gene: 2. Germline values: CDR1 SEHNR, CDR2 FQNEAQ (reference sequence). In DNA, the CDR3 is TGTGCCAGCAGCTTCCAGCGGGGGAGCACAGATACGCAGTATTTT. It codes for CASSFQRGSTDTQYF.

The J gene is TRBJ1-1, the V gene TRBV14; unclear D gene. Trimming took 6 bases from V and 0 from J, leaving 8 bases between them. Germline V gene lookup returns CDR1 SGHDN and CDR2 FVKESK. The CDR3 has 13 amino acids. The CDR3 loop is CASSGGMNTEAFF. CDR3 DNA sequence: TGTGCCAGCAGTGGAGGGATGAACACTGAAGCTTTCTTT.

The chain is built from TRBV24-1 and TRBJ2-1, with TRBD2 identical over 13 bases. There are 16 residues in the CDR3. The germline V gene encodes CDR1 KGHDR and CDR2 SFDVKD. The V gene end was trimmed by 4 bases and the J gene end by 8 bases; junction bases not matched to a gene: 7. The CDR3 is CATSDWTSGSKDEQFF. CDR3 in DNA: TGTGCCACCAGTGACTGGACTAGCGGGAGTAAAGATGAGCAGTTCTTC.

CDR3 coding DNA: TGTGCCAGCAGTCCAAAGAGGGCAGATACGCAGTATTTT. Translated, it gives CASSPKRADTQYF. This chain connects TRBV7-9 to TRBJ2-3; D is possibly TRBD2 (5 bases). The CDR3 has 13 residues. Germline CDR1 is SEHNR and CDR2 is FQNEAQ (reference sequence). V lost 6 bases and J lost 4, with 11 bases in between.

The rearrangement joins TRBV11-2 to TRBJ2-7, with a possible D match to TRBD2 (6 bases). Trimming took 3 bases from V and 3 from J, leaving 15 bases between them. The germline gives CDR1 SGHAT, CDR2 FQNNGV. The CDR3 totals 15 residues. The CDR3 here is CASSFNFGSVYEQYF. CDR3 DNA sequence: TGTGCCAGCAGCTTTAATTTCGGGAGCGTCTACGAGCAGTACTTC.

CDR3 nucleotides: TGTGCCACCAGTGATGCCGACATCAGCACAGATACGCAGTATTTT. Translated: CATSDADISTDTQYF. The rearrangement links TRBV24-1 to TRBJ2-3; D remains ambiguous. V was trimmed by 3 bases and J by 0 bases, leaving 9 bases between them. The CDR3 consists of 15 residues. CDR1 is KGHDR, CDR2 SFDVKD, per germline.

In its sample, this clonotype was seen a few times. CDR3 amino acids: CATGQGGKNEQFF. CDR3 coding DNA: TGTGCCACGGGACAGGGGGGAAAAAATGAGCAGTTCTTC. The V and J genes are TRBV24-1 and TRBJ2-1; 11 bases fit TRBD1. This CDR3 spans 13 amino acids. V lost 10 bases and J lost 7; bases outside the gene matches: 5. Per germline, CDR1 KGHDR and CDR2 SFDVKD.

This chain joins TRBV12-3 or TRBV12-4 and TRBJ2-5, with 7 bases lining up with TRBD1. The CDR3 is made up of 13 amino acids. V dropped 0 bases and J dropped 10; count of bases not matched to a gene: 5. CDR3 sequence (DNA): TGTGCCAGCAGTTTAGCTGGGACAGACGGCCAGTACTTC. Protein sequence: CASSLAGTDGQYF.

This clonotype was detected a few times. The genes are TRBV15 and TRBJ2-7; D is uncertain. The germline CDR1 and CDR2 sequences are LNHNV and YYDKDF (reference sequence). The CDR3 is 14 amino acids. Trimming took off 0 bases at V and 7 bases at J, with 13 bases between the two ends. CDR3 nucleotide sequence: TGTGCCACCAGCAGAGATCTTGGGGATGGGGAGCAGTACTTC. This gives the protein CATSRDLGDGEQYF.

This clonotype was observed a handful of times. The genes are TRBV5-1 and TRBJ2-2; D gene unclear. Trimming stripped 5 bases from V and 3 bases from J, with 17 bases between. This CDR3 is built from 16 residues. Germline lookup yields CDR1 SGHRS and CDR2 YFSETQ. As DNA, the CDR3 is TGCGCCAGCAGACCCCCCGGAGTGCGACACACCGGGGAGCTGTTTTTT. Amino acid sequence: CASRPPGVRHTGELFF.

The CDR3: CASSRVTPTNYGYTF. In DNA form, the CDR3 reads TGCGCCAGCAGCCGGGTCACCCCGACTAACTATGGCTACACCTTC. The chain has TRBV4-3 and TRBJ1-2; D remains ambiguous. Germline CDR1 and CDR2: LGHNA and YSLEER. This CDR3 has 15 residues. V lost 4 bases, J lost 0 bases, and 12 bases lay in between.